This TCR beta chain was retrieved from a study of T-cell memory formation after mild COVID-19 (dated by TCRdb to the early 2020s). Turning to the overall study: Most TCR sequence clusters were specific to one of the two donors. In a couple of donors, T-cell clones that expanded and contracted after mild COVID-19 were tracked by sequencing TCRalpha and TCRbeta repertoires over time. Two young, previously healthy adult volunteers, one female and one male, were included in the cohort.

Its CDR3 holds 14 amino acids, cysteine through phenylalanine. CDR3 DNA is the only sequence kept; it has 42 bases, read in frame from the first base. The junction shows trimming of 3 bases on V and 5 bases on J, and the gene matches do not reach 3 bases of it. CDR1 and CDR2 were assigned from the germline V gene (reference sequence) as DFQATT and SNEGSKA. Data came from an Illumina NovaSeq 6000. TCRalpha and TCRbeta cDNA libraries were constructed by 5'RACE with constant-segment primers, with sample barcodes and unique molecular identifiers being introduced. RNA was extracted from every sample with Trizol reagent. Amplification of the libraries took two PCR steps, and the second step added a second sample barcode plus Illumina TruSeq adapters. Sequencing of the libraries was done on an Illumina NovaSeq, producing 2 x 150 bp paired-end reads. From the authors' description of their analysis: With migec v1.2.7, reads were demultiplexed and then collapsed into UMI-guided consensus sequences. With mixcr v2.1.11, UMI consensuses were aligned to TRA and TRB V and J templates and assembled into clonotypes. Clonotypes were classified as expanded or contracted when called significant by both edgeR and NoisET, with noise models trained on biological replicates. For edgeR calls, the thresholds were a false discovery rate-adjusted p below 0.01 and a log2 fold-change of 1. PCA with hierarchical clustering of max-normalized trajectories of the 1000 most abundant clonotypes was used as exploratory dynamics analysis. Separately sequenced CD4+ and CD8+ repertoires were used to assign the CD4 or CD8 phenotype of responding clones. TCRdb cleaned the public reads at Q25 with fastp, built clones with MiXCR and kept in-frame beta chains. Here each entry gathers all rows of one CDR3 protein and keeps the most common genes and DNA. TCRdb, not the authors, supplied the V and J calls. The sample records around 470,000 distinct CDR3 sequences, over 15% of which are singletons. The top ten constitute about 8.8% of the sample.

Ficoll-Paque density gradient centrifugation was the method used to isolate PBMCs. Paper-wide results and their limitations: Contracting CD4+ clones were found mainly in CM and EM memory subsets, while CD8+ clones were enriched in EMRA. Only two mild cases were covered in the study, and larger cohorts including severe cases with pre-infection samples were considered necessary. The detection of some responding clones in pre-infection memory suggests that pre-existing cross-reactive memory T cells joined the SARS-CoV-2 response. The second-wave clones that peaked on day 37 were not confirmed to be SARS-CoV-2 specific. From day 15 to 85, contracting clones showed balanced CD4/CD8 phenotypes, whereas a second wave of clones that expanded from day 15 to 37 leaned towards CD4+.

For this clonotype: Its antigen is still unknown. No much larger clone is present one base from it, and per-base qualities are unavailable.

The sequenced sample was PBMCs or a T cell subset sorted from them (not recorded which). The chain joins TRBV20-1 to TRBJ2-3; TRBD2 fits 12 bases in the junction. This receptor was taken from an adult woman who had mild COVID-19 (a few samples of this study predate the infection). The sample titles of this study are shuffled in the database, so cell type and time point are left out; the donor was told from shared clones. Here is the DNA: TGCAGTGCTAGGGGACTAGCGGGTTTAGATACGCAGTATTTT. Its translation reads: CSARGLAGLDTQYF.